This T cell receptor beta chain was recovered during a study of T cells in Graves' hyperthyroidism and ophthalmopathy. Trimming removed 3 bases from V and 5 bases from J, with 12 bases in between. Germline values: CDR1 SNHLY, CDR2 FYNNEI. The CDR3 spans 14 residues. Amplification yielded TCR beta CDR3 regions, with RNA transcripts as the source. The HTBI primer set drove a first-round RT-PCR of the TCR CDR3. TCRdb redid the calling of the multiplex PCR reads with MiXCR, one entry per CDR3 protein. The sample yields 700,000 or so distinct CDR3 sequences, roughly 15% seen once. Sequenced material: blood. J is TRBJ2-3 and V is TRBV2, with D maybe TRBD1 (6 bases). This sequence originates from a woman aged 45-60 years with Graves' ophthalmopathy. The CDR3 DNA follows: TGTGCCAGCAGTGAGCAGGGGTCCGGAGATACGCAGTATTTT. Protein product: CASSEQGSGDTQYF.